This paragraph reports one T cell receptor beta chain. These data are taken from a study of blood T cell repertoires in COVID-19. Overall study context: Sites across the United States, Italy and Spain contributed samples from acute and convalescent COVID-19. T cells, B-cell-depleted T cells, or PBMCs supplied cDNA or gDNA.

Per the study methods: It was from reference gene primer amplification that nucleated cell counts were estimated. Generated by immunoSEQ multiplex PCR, the TCRdb table keeps only in-frame clones and is missing some. V, J and clone size are taken as reported in that table, and D and trimming were inferred from the DNA itself. The sample records about 80,000 clones, over 80% being singletons. There are 16 residues in the CDR3. With 4 bases removed from V and 2 bases from J, the gap between germline ends came to 18 bases. The germline CDR1 and CDR2 sequences are LNHDA and SQIVND (reference sequence). The chain employs TRBV19 and TRBJ2-7; a possible D gene is TRBD1 (5 bases). Sequencing was performed on peripheral blood. The source of this sequence is a man between 60 and 75 years old with active or convalescent COVID-19. CDR3 in amino acids: CASSRGWTRPPYEQYF. CDR3 in DNA: TGTGCCAGTAGTAGGGGCTGGACGCGTCCTCCCTACGAGCAGTACTTC. Full variable domain (rest looked up from reference TRBV19 and TRBJ2-7): DGGITQSPKYLFRKEGQNVTLSCEQNLNHDAMYWYRQDPGQGLRLIYYSQIVNDFQKGDIAEGYSVSREKKESFPLTVTSAQKNPTAFYLCASSRGWTRPPYEQYFGPGTRLTVT.